The 14 T cell receptor beta chains presented below share a single source sample, sequenced in a study of cytomegalovirus exposure and HLA in healthy donors. The study ran its PCR with 60 Vbeta and 13 Jbeta primers. The repertoire was sequenced with immunoSEQ multiplex PCR; TCRdb's copy has only in-frame clones and lacks some. The data contain over 100,000 clones, about three quarters of them singletons. Sequencing input: PBMCs. The receptors here all came from a female donor in good health and CMV-seronegative.

This clone was counted between two and nine times. V usage is TRBV5-1 and J usage is TRBJ1-1; 7 bases line up with TRBD1. This CDR3 spans 16 amino acids. With 4 bases clipped from V and 5 bases from J, the junction kept 14 bases outside the gene matches. CDR1 and CDR2 from the germline V gene are SGHRS and YFSETQ. CDR3 loop: CASSPPTGVSGTEAFF. The CDR3 DNA is TGCGCCAGCAGCCCACCAACAGGGGTATCAGGGACTGAAGCTTTCTTT.

The V call is TRBV2, the J call TRBJ2-7; possible D gene TRBD1, 6 bases. The CDR3 sequence is 13 residues long. V was trimmed by 8 bases and J by 1 base, leaving 12 bases between them. CDR1 and CDR2 (germline): SNHLY, FYNNEI. CDR3 coding DNA: TGTGCCAGCCTCCAGGGGCGATCCTACGAGCAGTACTTC. It codes for CASLQGRSYEQYF.

This clone was detected a few times. The chain recombines TRBV7-6 with TRBJ1-3; 8 bases line up with TRBD1. Germline CDR1 and CDR2: SGHVS and FNYEAQ. The CDR3 spans 15 residues. After removal of 5 bases from V and 8 bases from J, the junction contained 11 bases not matched to a gene. In nucleotides, the CDR3 is TGTGCCAGCAGCCCAGGACAGGGCCCAATGTACACCATATATTTT. Protein sequence: CASSPGQGPMYTIYF. The full variable domain, its missing parts supplied by reference TRBV7-6 and TRBJ1-3, is GAGVSQSPRYKVTKRGQDVALRCDPISGHVSLYWYRQALGQGPEFLTYFNYEAQQDKSGLPNDRFSAERPEGSISTLTIQRTEQRDSAMYRCASSPGQGPMYTIYFGEGSWLTVV.

This clone occurred once. The sample has other DNA sequences that encode this CDR3 too. The chain has TRBV19 and TRBJ1-6; no clear D gene. The germline gives CDR1 LNHDA, CDR2 SQIVND (reference sequence). Deletions cut 8 bases from V and 4 bases from J, with 9 bases between. This CDR3 contains 13 residues. This CDR3 reads CASSALYNSPLHF. The CDR3 DNA is TGTGCCAGTTCCGCACTTTATAATTCACCCCTCCACTTT.

V is TRBV6-1 and J is TRBJ1-1; 8 bases are shared with TRBD1. This CDR3 comprises 13 residues. The germline gives CDR1 MNHNS, CDR2 SASEGT. Trimming cost V 7 bases and J 0 bases; bases outside gene matches: 1. This CDR3 is CASKDRVNTEAFF. In DNA, the CDR3 is TGTGCCAGCAAGGACAGGGTGAACACTGAAGCTTTCTTT.

This chain joins TRBV19 and TRBJ2-5; 9 bases agree with TRBD2. Looked up from germline, CDR1 is LNHDA and CDR2 is SQIVND (reference sequence). V lost 4 bases to trimming and J lost 5 bases; unmatched junction nucleotides: 8. CDR3 length equals 15 residues. The CDR3 bases are TGTGCCAGTAGTAGCACAGGACTAGCGCTGGAGACCCAGTACTTC. Amino acids: CASSSTGLALETQYF.

CDR3 bases: TGTGCCAGCAGCCAAGATATATGGACTCGTGTCGCAGAAGATACGCAGTATTTT. As protein: CASSQDIWTRVAEDTQYF. J is TRBJ2-3 and V is TRBV4-2; tentatively, D is TRBD2 (5 bases). The CDR3 sequence is 18 residues long. From germline, CDR1 is LGHNA and CDR2 YNFKEQ. The ends were cut back, 0 bases at V and 5 bases at J, with 21 bases in the middle.

This sequence joins TRBV28 and TRBJ1-2; possibly TRBD1 for D (5 bases). The CDR3 covers 13 residues. CDR1 and CDR2 (germline): MDHEN, SYDVKM. V was shortened by 5 bases and J by 5 bases, with 12 bases between the two germline ends. The CDR3 sequence is CASSVPGLYGYTF. The CDR3 DNA follows: TGTGCCAGCAGTGTCCCGGGACTTTATGGCTACACCTTC.

The gene calls are TRBV6-5 and TRBJ2-1; the match to TRBD2 covers 10 bases. Trimming cost V 7 bases and J 5 bases; bases outside gene matches: 5. The CDR3 totals 14 residues. Germline CDR1 reads MNHEY; CDR2 reads SVGAGI. The CDR3 is CASTSSGGDNEQFF. The CDR3 bases are TGTGCCAGCACCTCTAGCGGGGGTGACAATGAGCAGTTCTTC.

The rearrangement joins TRBV4-1 to TRBJ2-1; 8 bases fit TRBD1. The CDR3 runs 15 residues. J gave up 3 bases and V 3 bases, and 4 bases lay outside the gene matches. Germline lookup yields CDR1 MGHRA and CDR2 YSYEKL. The CDR3 spells CASSQDREFYNEQFF. DNA of the CDR3: TGCGCCAGCAGCCAGGACAGGGAATTCTACAATGAGCAGTTCTTC.

This chain joins TRBV2 and TRBJ2-5; a possible D gene is TRBD1 (7 bases). CDR1 is SNHLY and CDR2 is FYNNEI in the germline V gene. Trimming took 3 bases from V and 2 from J, leaving 13 bases between them. The CDR3 is 15 amino acids. The chain's CDR3 is CASSEMTGRQETQYF. The CDR3 DNA reads TGTGCCAGCAGTGAGATGACAGGGAGGCAAGAGACCCAGTACTTC.

The chain employs TRBV2 and TRBJ2-1; 10 nucleotides agree with TRBD2. CDR1 SNHLY and CDR2 FYNNEI come from the germline V gene. The CDR3 runs 15 residues. Trimming cost V 3 bases and J 6 bases; bases outside gene matches: 5. The CDR3 sequence is CASSDRSGGANEQFF. Written as DNA, the CDR3 is TGTGCCAGCAGTGATCGCAGCGGGGGGGCCAATGAGCAGTTCTTC.

The chain employs TRBV4-1 and TRBJ2-7; 9 bases are shared with TRBD1. Germline V gene lookup returns CDR1 MGHRA and CDR2 YSYEKL. The CDR3 sequence is 15 residues long. V lost 1 base to trimming and J lost 3 bases; unmatched junction nucleotides: 4. CDR3 sequence (DNA): TGCGCCAGCAGCCAAGTACTGGGACAGGGCTACGAGCAGTACTTC. Its protein product is CASSQVLGQGYEQYF.

The chain uses TRBV15 and TRBJ1-1; D is uncertain. The V end lost 0 bases, the J end lost 1 base, and 9 bases lay between the germline ends. Germline V gene sequence: CDR1 LNHNV, CDR2 YYDKDF (reference sequence). The CDR3 sequence is 15 residues long. CDR3 loop: CATSREGAPNTEAFF. CDR3 sequence (DNA): TGTGCCACCAGCAGAGAGGGCGCCCCGAACACTGAAGCTTTCTTT.